The rows below give T cell receptor beta chains drawn from one sample of a study of T cell responses to AZD1222 COVID-19 vaccine. Only in-frame clones appear in the TCRdb table, and some are missing; sequencing was by immunoSEQ multiplex PCR. The sample gives some 99,000 clones, 88% of which show up once; around 13% is in the top ten. Material: peripheral blood, obtained on day 0 of MenACWY control vaccination. All receptors derive from an adult in good health. The CDR3 runs from the conserved cysteine through the conserved F or W. D genes are given only for firm matches. Expanded clones get a size class; other rows say once, few or many, or leave the size out.

d_call: TRBD1; v_call: TRBV7-9; j_call: TRBJ2-7; clone_size: -; cdr3_aa: CASTRQGQGYEQYF; cdr3_nt: TGTGCCAGCACCCGACAGGGTCAAGGATACGAGCAGTACTTC
d_call: -; v_call: TRBV9; j_call: TRBJ1-6; clone_size: -; cdr3_aa: CASSVSYGNSPLHF; cdr3_nt: TGTGCCAGCAGCGTATCCTATGGTAATTCACCCCTCCACTTT
d_call: -; v_call: TRBV6-2/TRBV6-3; j_call: TRBJ1-2; clone_size: once; cdr3_aa: CASSLDLNYGYTF; cdr3_nt: TGTGCCAGCAGTCTTGATTTAAACTATGGCTACACCTTC
d_call: -; v_call: TRBV19; j_call: TRBJ2-1; clone_size: -; cdr3_aa: CASSFLYEQFF; cdr3_nt: TGTGCCAGTAGTTTTCTCTATGAGCAGTTCTTC
d_call: TRBD2; v_call: TRBV7-6; j_call: TRBJ2-1; clone_size: -; cdr3_aa: CASSRGLAGNNEQFF; cdr3_nt: TGTGCCAGCAGCCGAGGACTAGCGGGCAACAATGAGCAGTTCTTC
d_call: -; v_call: TRBV19; j_call: TRBJ1-5; clone_size: -; cdr3_aa: CASSIAAASRQPQHF; cdr3_nt: TGTGCCAGTAGTATCGCGGCAGCCTCAAGACAGCCCCAGCATTTT
d_call: TRBD2; v_call: TRBV13; j_call: TRBJ2-7; clone_size: -; cdr3_aa: CASSLPSGRGVSYEQYF; cdr3_nt: TGTGCCAGCAGCTTACCTAGCGGGAGGGGGGTGTCCTACGAGCAGTACTTC
d_call: TRBD1; v_call: TRBV28; j_call: TRBJ1-6; clone_size: -; cdr3_aa: CASSLWGQGVNNSPLHF; cdr3_nt: TGTGCCAGCAGTTTATGGGGACAGGGGGTCAATAATTCACCCCTCCACTTT
d_call: -; v_call: TRBV4-3; j_call: TRBJ2-7; clone_size: -; cdr3_aa: CASSDKYDGYEQYF; cdr3_nt: TGCGCCAGCAGCGATAAATACGACGGATACGAGCAGTACTTC
d_call: -; v_call: TRBV19; j_call: TRBJ1-5; clone_size: few; cdr3_aa: CASSNNLDTQPQHF; cdr3_nt: TGTGCCAGTAGTAACAACCTGGACACCCAGCCCCAGCATTTT
d_call: -; v_call: TRBV12-1; j_call: TRBJ1-2; clone_size: -; cdr3_aa: CASSFAGLSNYGYTF; cdr3_nt: TGTGCCAGCAGCTTTGCAGGCCTTTCTAACTATGGCTACACCTTC
d_call: -; v_call: TRBV5-1; j_call: TRBJ2-7; clone_size: -; cdr3_aa: CASSLSAPYEQYF; cdr3_nt: TGCGCCAGCAGCTTGTCGGCCCCCTACGAGCAGTACTTC
d_call: TRBD2; v_call: TRBV6-5; j_call: TRBJ2-1; clone_size: -; cdr3_aa: CASRIAGEFGQFF; cdr3_nt: TGTGCCAGCAGGATAGCGGGAGAGTTCGGGCAGTTCTTC
d_call: -; v_call: TRBV28; j_call: TRBJ2-5; clone_size: once; cdr3_aa: CASRPSQETQYF; cdr3_nt: TGTGCCAGCAGACCATCCCAAGAGACCCAGTACTTC
d_call: -; v_call: TRBV12-3/TRBV12-4; j_call: TRBJ1-6; clone_size: -; cdr3_aa: CASSQITGSPLHF; cdr3_nt: TGTGCCAGCAGCCAAATCACAGGTTCACCCCTCCACTTT
d_call: -; v_call: TRBV6-2/TRBV6-3; j_call: TRBJ1-5; clone_size: -; cdr3_aa: CASSYSMGEGQPQHF; cdr3_nt: TGTGCCAGCAGTTACTCGATGGGGGAAGGTCAGCCCCAGCATTTT
d_call: -; v_call: TRBV19; j_call: TRBJ1-5; clone_size: -; cdr3_aa: CASKSGRENQPQHF; cdr3_nt: TGTGCCAGTAAGTCGGGCAGGGAGAATCAGCCCCAGCATTTT
d_call: -; v_call: TRBV29-1; j_call: TRBJ1-3; clone_size: -; cdr3_aa: CSGTGGDPAGNTIYF; cdr3_nt: TGCAGCGGGACCGGGGGGGATCCAGCTGGAAACACCATATATTTT
d_call: -; v_call: TRBV12-3/TRBV12-4; j_call: TRBJ1-1; clone_size: -; cdr3_aa: CASSFLENTEAFF; cdr3_nt: TGTGCCAGCAGTTTTCTCGAGAACACTGAAGCTTTCTTT
d_call: -; v_call: TRBV6-5; j_call: TRBJ1-5; clone_size: -; cdr3_aa: CASRTGGNQPQHF; cdr3_nt: TGTGCCAGCAGGACGGGGGGCAATCAGCCCCAGCATTTT
d_call: -; v_call: TRBV6-5; j_call: TRBJ2-7; clone_size: -; cdr3_aa: CASSSPNSYEQYF; cdr3_nt: TGTGCCAGCAGCTCTCCCAACTCCTACGAGCAGTACTTC
d_call: TRBD2; v_call: TRBV9; j_call: TRBJ2-2; clone_size: -; cdr3_aa: CASSVGPRHSGWNTGELFF; cdr3_nt: TGTGCCAGCAGCGTAGGGCCCCGACATAGCGGGTGGAACACCGGGGAGCTGTTTTTT